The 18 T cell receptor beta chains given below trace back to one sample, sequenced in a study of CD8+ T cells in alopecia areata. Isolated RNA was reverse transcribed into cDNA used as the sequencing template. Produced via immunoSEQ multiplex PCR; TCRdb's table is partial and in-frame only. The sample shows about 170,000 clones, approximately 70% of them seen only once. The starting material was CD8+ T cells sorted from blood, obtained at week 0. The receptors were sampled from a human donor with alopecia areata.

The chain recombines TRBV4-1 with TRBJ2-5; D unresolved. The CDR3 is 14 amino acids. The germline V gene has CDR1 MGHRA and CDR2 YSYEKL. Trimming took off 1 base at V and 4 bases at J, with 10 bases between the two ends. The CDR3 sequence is CASSQVQGVETQYF. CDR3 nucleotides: TGCGCCAGCAGCCAAGTTCAAGGTGTAGAGACCCAGTACTTC.

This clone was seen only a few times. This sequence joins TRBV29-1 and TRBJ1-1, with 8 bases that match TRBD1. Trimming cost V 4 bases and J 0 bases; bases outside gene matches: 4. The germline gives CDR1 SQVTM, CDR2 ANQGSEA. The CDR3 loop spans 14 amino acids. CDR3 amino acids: CSVGTGTMNTEAFF. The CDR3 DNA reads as TGCAGCGTTGGGACAGGGACCATGAACACTGAAGCTTTCTTT.

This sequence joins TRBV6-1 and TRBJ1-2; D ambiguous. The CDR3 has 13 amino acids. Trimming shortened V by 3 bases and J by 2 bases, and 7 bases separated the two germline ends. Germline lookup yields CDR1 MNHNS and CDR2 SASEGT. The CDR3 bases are TGTGCCAGCAGTGACTTGGACAACTATGGCTACACCTTC. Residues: CASSDLDNYGYTF.

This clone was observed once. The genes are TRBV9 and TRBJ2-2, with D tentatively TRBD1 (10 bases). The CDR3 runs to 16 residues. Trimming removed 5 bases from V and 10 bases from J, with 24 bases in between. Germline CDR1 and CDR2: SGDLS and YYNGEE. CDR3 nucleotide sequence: TGTGCCAGCAGGGCGGGGGGGACAGGGGCCCCGGAGGAGCTGTTTTTT. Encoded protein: CASRAGGTGAPEELFF.

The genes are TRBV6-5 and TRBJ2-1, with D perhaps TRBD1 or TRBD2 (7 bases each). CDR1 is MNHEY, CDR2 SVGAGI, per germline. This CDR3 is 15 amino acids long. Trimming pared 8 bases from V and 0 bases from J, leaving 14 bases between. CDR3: CASEQGRGSYNEQFF. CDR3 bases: TGTGCCAGCGAACAGGGGAGGGGCTCCTACAATGAGCAGTTCTTC.

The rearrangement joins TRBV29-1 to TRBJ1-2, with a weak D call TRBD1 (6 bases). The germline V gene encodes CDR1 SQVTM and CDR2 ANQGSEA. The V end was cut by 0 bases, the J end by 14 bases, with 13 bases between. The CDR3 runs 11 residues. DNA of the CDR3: TGCAGCGTTGAAGATCGGAGGGGGATAACCTTC. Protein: CSVEDRRGITF.

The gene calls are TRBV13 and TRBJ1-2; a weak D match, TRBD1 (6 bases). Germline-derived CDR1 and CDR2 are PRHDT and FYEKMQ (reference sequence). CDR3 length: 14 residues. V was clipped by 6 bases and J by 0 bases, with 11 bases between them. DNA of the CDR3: TGTGCCAGCAGTTCGACAGGAGCTAACTATGGCTACACCTTC. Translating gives CASSSTGANYGYTF.

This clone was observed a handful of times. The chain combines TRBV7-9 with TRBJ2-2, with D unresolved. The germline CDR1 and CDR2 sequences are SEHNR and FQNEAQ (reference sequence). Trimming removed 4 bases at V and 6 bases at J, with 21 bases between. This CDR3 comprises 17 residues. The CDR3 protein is CASSSETDTWFAGELFF. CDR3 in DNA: TGTGCCAGCAGCTCAGAGACGGATACGTGGTTCGCCGGGGAGCTGTTTTTT.

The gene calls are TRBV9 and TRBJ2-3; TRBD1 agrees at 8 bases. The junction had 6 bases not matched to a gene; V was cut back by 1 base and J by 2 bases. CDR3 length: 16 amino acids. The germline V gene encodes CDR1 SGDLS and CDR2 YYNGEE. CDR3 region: CASSVSGQGSTDTQYF. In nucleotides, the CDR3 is TGTGCCAGCAGCGTATCCGGACAGGGCTCCACAGATACGCAGTATTTT. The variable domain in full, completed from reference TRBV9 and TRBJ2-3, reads DSGVTQTPKHLITATGQRVTLRCSPRSGDLSVYWYQQSLDQGLQFLIQYYNGEERAKGNILERFSAQQFPDLHSELNLSSLELGDSALYFCASSVSGQGSTDTQYFGPGTRLTVL.

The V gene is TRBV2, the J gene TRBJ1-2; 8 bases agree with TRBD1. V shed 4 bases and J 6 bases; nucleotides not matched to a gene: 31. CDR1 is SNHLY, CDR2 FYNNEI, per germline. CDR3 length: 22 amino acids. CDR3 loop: CASSAHPGQEVPTHAGSDGYTF. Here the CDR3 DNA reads TGTGCCAGCAGTGCCCACCCGGGACAGGAGGTTCCGACCCACGCAGGTTCCGATGGCTACACCTTC.

CDR3 amino acids: CATRGLTDTQYF. CDR3 in DNA: TGTGCCACTCGGGGCTTGACGGATACGCAGTATTTT. The V gene is TRBV2, the J gene TRBJ2-3; D possibly uses TRBD1 or TRBD2 (5 bases each). The CDR3 contains 12 residues. Germline V CDR1 and CDR2: SNHLY, FYNNEI. V was pared by 10 bases and J by 6 bases, with 14 bases between.

The CDR3 nucleotides are TGTGCCAGCAGCTTAGACCTGGGACAGGGCGACACTGAAGCTTTCTTT. Translation: CASSLDLGQGDTEAFF. The genes are TRBV7-6 and TRBJ1-1, with TRBD1 identical over 9 bases. J lost 3 bases, V lost 1 base, and 6 bases had no gene match. CDR1 is SGHVS and CDR2 is FNYEAQ in the germline V gene. This CDR3 is built from 16 residues.

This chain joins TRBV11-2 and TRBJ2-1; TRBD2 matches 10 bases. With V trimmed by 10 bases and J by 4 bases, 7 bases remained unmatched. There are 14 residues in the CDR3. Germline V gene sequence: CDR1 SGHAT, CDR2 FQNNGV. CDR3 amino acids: CAILTSGVYNEQFF. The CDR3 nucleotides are TGTGCCATCTTAACTAGCGGGGTATACAATGAGCAGTTCTTC. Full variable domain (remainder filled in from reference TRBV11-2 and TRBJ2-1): EAGVAQSPRYKIIEKRQSVAFWCNPISGHATLYWYQQILGQGPKLLIQFQNNGVVDDSQLPKDRFSAERLKGVDSTLKIQPAKLEDSAVYLCAILTSGVYNEQFFGPGTRLTVL.

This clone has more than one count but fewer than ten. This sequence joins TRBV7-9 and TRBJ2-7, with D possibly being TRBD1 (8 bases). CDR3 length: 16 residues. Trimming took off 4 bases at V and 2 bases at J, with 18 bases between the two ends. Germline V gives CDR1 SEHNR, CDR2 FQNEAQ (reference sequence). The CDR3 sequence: CASSSIRTGRAYEQYF. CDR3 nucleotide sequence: TGTGCCAGCAGCTCCATCAGGACAGGGAGGGCCTACGAGCAGTACTTC.

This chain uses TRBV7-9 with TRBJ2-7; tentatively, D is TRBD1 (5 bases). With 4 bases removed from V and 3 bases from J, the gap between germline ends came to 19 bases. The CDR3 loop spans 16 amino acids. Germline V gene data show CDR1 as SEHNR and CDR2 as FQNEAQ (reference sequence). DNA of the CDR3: TGTGCCAGCAGCTCCCCCCTCGGCCAGGGTGGCTACGAGCAGTACTTC. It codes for CASSSPLGQGGYEQYF.

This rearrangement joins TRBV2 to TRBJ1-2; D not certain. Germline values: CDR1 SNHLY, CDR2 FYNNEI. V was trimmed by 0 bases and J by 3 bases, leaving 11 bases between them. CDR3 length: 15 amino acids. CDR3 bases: TGTGCCAGCAGTGAAGCCGTCGGGGTTTACTATGGCTACACCTTC. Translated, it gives CASSEAVGVYYGYTF. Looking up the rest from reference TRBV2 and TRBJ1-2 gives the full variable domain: EPEVTQTPSHQVTQMGQEVILRCVPISNHLYFYWYRQILGQKVEFLVSFYNNEISEKSEIFDDQFSVERPDGSNFTLKIRSTKLEDSAMYFCASSEAVGVYYGYTFGSGTRLTVV.

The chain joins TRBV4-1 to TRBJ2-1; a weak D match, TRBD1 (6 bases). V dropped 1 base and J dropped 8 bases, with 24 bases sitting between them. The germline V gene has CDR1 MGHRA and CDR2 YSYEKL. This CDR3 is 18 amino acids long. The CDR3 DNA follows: TGCGCCAGCAGCCAAGCCCCGTGGGGGCCGCATTCATCCGATGAGCAGTTCTTC. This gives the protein CASSQAPWGPHSSDEQFF.

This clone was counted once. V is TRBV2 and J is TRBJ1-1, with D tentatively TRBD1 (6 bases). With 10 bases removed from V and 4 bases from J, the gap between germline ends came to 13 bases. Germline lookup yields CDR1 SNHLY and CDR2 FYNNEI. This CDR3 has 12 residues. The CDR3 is CATPEGVTEAFF. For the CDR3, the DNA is TGTGCCACTCCCGAGGGGGTCACTGAAGCTTTCTTT. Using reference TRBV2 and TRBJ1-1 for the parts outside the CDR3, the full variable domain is EPEVTQTPSHQVTQMGQEVILRCVPISNHLYFYWYRQILGQKVEFLVSFYNNEISEKSEIFDDQFSVERPDGSNFTLKIRSTKLEDSAMYFCATPEGVTEAFFGQGTRLTVV.